This T cell receptor (beta chain) originates from a study of CD8+CD57+ T cells in acquired aplastic anemia. Study summary: Yields of DNA that came from sorted CD4+ and CD8+ cells averaged about 3.3 ug. Study observations and caveats: A set of approximately 29 CD8+ CDR3 sequences was shared between patients and controls, and these sequences appeared highly expressed in patients. Levels of CD8+ Simpson's diversity were not significantly distinct in patients versus controls.

Genomic DNA acted as the template from which TCR beta VDJ combination and CDR3 sequence profiling were carried out. Each CDR3 protein is one row after TCRdb ran MiXCR on the reads. The table has 130,000 or so distinct CDR3 sequences, over 30% seen once. V lost 5 bases and J lost 5, with 7 bases in between. Germline CDR1 and CDR2: SGHTA and FQGNSA. The CDR3 has 12 amino acids. Sequenced patients had shown CD8+CD57+ cell expansion by flow cytometry. With respect to this clonotype: What it binds is unknown.

The chain has TRBV7-2 and TRBJ2-1; D gene uncertain. The sequence came from a human donor with aplastic anemia. Source material: sorted CD4+, CD8+, or CD8+CD57+ T cells (not recorded which) from PBMCs. In nucleotides, the CDR3 is TGTGCCAGCAGCGAAGGGAACAATGAGCAGTTCTTC. Amino acids: CASSEGNNEQFF.